This entry describes one TCR beta chain. RNA was extracted with the RNeasy kit, and a quantity of 0.5 to 1 ug was reverse transcribed using random hexamers. Amplification of TCR beta CDR3 was carried out by immunoSEQ multiplex PCR, which covered 54 Vbeta and 13 Jbeta segments. TCRdb reprocessed the immunoSEQ multiplex PCR reads with MiXCR, giving one entry per CDR3 protein. The sample carries around 26,000 distinct CDR3 sequences, about 93% recorded once. The source of the sample is a study of CD8 T cells in Susac syndrome. Germline CDR1 is LGHDT and CDR2 is YNNKEL (reference sequence). The junction had 11 bases not matched to a gene; V was cut back by 4 bases and J by 6 bases. This CDR3 comprises 15 residues.

The material sequenced was CD8+ T cells from PBMCs. The sequence came from a human donor in good health. The chain links TRBV3-1 to TRBJ1-1, with 7 bases identical to TRBD1. The CDR3 DNA sequence: TGTGCCAGCAGCCCGTCAGACAGGGTCCATTCTGAAGCTTTCTTT. This sequence encodes CASSPSDRVHSEAFF.